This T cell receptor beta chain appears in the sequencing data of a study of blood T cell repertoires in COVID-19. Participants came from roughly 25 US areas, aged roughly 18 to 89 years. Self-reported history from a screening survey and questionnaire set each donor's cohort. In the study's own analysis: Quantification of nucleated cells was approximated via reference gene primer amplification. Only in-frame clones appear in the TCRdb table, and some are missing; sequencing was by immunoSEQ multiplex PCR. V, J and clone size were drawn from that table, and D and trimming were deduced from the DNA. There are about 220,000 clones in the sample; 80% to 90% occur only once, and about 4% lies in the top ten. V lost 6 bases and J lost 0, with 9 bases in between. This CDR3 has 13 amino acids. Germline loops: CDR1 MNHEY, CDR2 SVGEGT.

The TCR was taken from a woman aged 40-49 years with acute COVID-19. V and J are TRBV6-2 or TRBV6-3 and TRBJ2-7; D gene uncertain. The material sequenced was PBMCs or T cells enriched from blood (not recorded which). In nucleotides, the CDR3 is TGTGCCAGCAGCTTTCACGGCTCCTACGAGCAGTACTTC. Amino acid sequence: CASSFHGSYEQYF.